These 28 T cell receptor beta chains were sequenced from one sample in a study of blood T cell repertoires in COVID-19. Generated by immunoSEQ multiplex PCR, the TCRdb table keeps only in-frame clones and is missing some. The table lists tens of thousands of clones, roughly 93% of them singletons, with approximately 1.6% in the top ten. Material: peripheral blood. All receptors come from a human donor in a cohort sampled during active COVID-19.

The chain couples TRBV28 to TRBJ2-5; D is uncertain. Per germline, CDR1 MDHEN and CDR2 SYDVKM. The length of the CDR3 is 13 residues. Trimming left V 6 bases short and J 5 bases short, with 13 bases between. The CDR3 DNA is TGTGCCAGCAGCCCCCTGAGGTGGGAGACCCAGTACTTC. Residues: CASSPLRWETQYF.

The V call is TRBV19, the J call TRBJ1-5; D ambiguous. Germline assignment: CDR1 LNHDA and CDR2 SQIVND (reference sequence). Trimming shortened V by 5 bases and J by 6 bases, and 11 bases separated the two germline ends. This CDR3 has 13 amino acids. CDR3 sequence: CASSPRLPQPQHF. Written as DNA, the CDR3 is TGTGCCAGTAGTCCCAGACTACCTCAGCCCCAGCATTTT. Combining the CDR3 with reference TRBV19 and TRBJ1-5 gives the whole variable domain DGGITQSPKYLFRKEGQNVTLSCEQNLNHDAMYWYRQDPGQGLRLIYYSQIVNDFQKGDIAEGYSVSREKKESFPLTVTSAQKNPTAFYLCASSPRLPQPQHFGDGTRLSIL.

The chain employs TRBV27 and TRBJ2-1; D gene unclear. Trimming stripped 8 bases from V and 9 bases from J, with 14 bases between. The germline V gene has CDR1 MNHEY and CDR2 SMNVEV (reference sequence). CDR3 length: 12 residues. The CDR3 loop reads CASGEPRREQFF. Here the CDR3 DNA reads TGTGCCAGCGGAGAGCCCCGCCGTGAGCAGTTCTTC.

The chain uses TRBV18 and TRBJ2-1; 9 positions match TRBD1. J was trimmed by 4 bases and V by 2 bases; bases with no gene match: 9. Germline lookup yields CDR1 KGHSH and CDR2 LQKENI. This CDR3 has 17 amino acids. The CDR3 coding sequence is TGTGCCAGCTCACCATCCCGCGACAGGGGGATATACAATGAGCAGTTCTTC. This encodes CASSPSRDRGIYNEQFF. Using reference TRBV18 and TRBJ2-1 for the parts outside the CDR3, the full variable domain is NAGVMQNPRHLVRRRGQEARLRCSPMKGHSHVYWYRQLPEEGLKFMVYLQKENIIDESGMPKERFSAEFPKEGPSILRIQQVVRGDSAAYFCASSPSRDRGIYNEQFFGPGTRLTVL.

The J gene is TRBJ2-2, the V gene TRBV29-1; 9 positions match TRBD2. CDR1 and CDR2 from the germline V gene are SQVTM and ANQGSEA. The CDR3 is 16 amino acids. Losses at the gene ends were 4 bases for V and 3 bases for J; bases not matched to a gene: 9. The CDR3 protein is CSVVAGGGRDTGELFF. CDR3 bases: TGCAGCGTTGTTGCGGGAGGGGGACGCGACACCGGGGAGCTGTTTTTT.

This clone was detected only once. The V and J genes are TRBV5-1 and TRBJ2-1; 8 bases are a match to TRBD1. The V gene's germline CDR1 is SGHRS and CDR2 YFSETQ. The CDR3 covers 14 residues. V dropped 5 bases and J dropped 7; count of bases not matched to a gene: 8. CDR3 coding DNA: TGCGCCAGCAGTTGGACAGGGTCGGGAAATGAGCAGTTCTTC. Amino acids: CASSWTGSGNEQFF.

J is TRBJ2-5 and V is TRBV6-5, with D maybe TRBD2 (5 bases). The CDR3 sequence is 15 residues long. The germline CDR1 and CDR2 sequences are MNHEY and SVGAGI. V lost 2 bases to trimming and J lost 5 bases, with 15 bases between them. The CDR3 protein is CASSYDYSGGETQYF. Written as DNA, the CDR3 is TGTGCCAGCAGTTACGACTACTCCGGCGGGGAGACCCAGTACTTC.

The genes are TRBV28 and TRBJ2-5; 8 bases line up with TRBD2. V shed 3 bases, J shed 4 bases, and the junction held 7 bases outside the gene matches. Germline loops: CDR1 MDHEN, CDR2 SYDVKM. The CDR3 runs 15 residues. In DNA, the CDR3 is TGTGCCAGCAGTTTCGCAGCGGGAGAGAGAGAGACCCAGTACTTC. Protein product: CASSFAAGERETQYF.

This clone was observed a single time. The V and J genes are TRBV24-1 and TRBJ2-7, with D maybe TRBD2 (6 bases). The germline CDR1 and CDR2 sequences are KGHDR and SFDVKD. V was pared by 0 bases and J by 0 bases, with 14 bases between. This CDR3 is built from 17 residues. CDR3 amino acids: CATSDLTSMTSSYEQYF. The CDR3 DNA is TGTGCCACCAGTGATTTGACGTCCATGACTAGCTCCTACGAGCAGTACTTC.

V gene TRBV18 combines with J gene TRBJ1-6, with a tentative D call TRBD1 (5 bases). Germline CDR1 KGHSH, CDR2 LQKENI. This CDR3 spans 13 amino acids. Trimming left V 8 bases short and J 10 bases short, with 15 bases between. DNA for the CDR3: TGTGCCAGCACTGGGGGGGTTGAGTCACCCCTCCACTTT. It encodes CASTGGVESPLHF.

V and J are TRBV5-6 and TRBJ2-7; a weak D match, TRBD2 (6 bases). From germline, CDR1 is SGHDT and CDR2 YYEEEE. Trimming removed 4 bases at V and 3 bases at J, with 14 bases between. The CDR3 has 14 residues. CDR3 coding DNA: TGTGCCAGCAGCCAGGGAGGTTTTGGCTACGAGCAGTACTTC. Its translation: CASSQGGFGYEQYF.

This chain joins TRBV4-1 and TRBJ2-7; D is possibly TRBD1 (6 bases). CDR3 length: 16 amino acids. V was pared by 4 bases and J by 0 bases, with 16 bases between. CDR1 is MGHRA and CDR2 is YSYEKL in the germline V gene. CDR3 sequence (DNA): TGCGCCAGCAGCCCCCTCTGGGGGCATCTCTCCTACGAGCAGTACTTC. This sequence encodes CASSPLWGHLSYEQYF.

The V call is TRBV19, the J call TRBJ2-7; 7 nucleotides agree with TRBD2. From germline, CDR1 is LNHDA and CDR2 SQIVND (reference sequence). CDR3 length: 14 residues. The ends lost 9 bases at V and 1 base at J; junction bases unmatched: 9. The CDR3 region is CASGGGLTSYEQYF. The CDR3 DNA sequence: TGTGCCAGCGGCGGGGGACTCACTTCCTACGAGCAGTACTTC.

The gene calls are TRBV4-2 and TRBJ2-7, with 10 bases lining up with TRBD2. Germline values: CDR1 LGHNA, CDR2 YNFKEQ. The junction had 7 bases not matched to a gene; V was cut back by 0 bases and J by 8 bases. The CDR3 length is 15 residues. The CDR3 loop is CASSQDRAGGPQQYF. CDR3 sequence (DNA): TGTGCCAGCAGCCAAGATCGAGCGGGAGGGCCACAGCAGTACTTC.

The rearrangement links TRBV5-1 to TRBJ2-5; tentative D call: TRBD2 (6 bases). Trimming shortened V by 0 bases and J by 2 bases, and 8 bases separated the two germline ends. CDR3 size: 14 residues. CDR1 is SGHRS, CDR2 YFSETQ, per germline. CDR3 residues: CASSLVGGQETQYF. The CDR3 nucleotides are TGCGCCAGCAGCTTGGTCGGGGGACAAGAGACCCAGTACTTC. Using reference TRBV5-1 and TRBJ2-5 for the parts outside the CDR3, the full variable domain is KAGVTQTPRYLIKTRGQQVTLSCSPISGHRSVSWYQQTPGQGLQFLFEYFSETQRNKGNFPGRFSGRQFSNSRSEMNVSTLELGDSALYLCASSLVGGQETQYFGPGTRLLVL.

DNA of the CDR3: TGTGCCAGCAGACCGGGACAGGGGAATCAGCCCCAGCATTTT. It is translated as CASRPGQGNQPQHF. This chain uses TRBV6-5 with TRBJ1-5; 10 bases align to TRBD1. This CDR3 is 14 amino acids long. Germline V gives CDR1 MNHEY, CDR2 SVGAGI. With 6 bases clipped from V and 4 bases from J, the junction kept 3 bases outside the gene matches.

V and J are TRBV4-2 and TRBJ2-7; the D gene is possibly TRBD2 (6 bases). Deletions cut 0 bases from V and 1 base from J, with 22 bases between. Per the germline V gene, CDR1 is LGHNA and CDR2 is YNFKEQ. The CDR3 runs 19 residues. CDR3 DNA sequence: TGTGCCAGCAGCCAAGATCATAACTTCGCGGGAAGCGGGTCCTACGAGCAGTACTTC. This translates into CASSQDHNFAGSGSYEQYF.

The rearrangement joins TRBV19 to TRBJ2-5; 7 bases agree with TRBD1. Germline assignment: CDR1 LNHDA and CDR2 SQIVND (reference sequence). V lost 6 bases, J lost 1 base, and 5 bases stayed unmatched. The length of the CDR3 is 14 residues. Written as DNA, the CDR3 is TGTGCCAGTAGCCCGACAGGGTCCCAAGAGACCCAGTACTTC. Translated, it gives CASSPTGSQETQYF. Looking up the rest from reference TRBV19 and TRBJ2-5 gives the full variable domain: DGGITQSPKYLFRKEGQNVTLSCEQNLNHDAMYWYRQDPGQGLRLIYYSQIVNDFQKGDIAEGYSVSREKKESFPLTVTSAQKNPTAFYLCASSPTGSQETQYFGPGTRLLVL.

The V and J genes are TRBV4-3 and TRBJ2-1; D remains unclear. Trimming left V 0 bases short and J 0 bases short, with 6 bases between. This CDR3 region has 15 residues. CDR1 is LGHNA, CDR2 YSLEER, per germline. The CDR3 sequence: CASSQDPGSYNEQFF. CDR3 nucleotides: TGCGCCAGCAGCCAAGATCCGGGCTCCTACAATGAGCAGTTCTTC.

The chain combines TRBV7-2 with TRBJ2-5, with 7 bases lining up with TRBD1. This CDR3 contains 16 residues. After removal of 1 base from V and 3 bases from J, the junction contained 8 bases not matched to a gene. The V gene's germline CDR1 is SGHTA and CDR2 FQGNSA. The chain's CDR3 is CASSLGLAGGEETQYF. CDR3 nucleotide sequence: TGTGCCAGCAGCTTAGGGCTTGCAGGGGGAGAAGAGACCCAGTACTTC.

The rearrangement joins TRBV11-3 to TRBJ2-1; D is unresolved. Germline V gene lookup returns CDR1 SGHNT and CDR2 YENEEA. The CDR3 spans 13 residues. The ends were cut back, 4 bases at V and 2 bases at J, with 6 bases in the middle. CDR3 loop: CASSSLTYNEQFF. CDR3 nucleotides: TGTGCCAGCAGCTCCCTAACCTACAATGAGCAGTTCTTC. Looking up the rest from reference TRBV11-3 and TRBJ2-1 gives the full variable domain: EAGVVQSPRYKIIEKKQPVAFWCNPISGHNTLYWYLQNLGQGPELLIRYENEEAVDDSQLPKDRFSAERLKGVDSTLKIQPAELGDSAVYLCASSSLTYNEQFFGPGTRLTVL.

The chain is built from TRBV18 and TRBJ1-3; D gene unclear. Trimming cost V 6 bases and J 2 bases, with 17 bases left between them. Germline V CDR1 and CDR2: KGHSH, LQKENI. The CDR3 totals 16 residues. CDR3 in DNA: TGTGCCAGCTCCGTCGACTTGGCGGGAACTGGAAACACCATATATTTT. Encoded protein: CASSVDLAGTGNTIYF.

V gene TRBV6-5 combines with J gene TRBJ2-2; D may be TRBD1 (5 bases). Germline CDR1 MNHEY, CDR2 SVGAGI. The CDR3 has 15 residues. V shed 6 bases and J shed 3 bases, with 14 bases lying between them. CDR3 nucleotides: TGTGCCAGCAGAGACAGCACGACGGACACCGGGGAGCTGTTTTTT. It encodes CASRDSTTDTGELFF.

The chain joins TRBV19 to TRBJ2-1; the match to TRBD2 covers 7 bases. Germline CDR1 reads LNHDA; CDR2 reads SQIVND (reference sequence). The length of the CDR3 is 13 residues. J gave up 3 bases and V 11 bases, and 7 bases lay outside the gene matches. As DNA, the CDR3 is TGTGCCTCGAGGCAGCGGGGCTACAATGAGCAGTTCTTC. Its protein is CASRQRGYNEQFF.

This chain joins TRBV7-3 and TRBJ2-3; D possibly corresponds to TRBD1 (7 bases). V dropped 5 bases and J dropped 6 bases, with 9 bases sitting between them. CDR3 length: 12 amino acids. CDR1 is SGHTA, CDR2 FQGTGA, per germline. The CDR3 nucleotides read TGTGCCAGCAGCGCAGGGGGGGATACGCAGTATTTT. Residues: CASSAGGDTQYF.

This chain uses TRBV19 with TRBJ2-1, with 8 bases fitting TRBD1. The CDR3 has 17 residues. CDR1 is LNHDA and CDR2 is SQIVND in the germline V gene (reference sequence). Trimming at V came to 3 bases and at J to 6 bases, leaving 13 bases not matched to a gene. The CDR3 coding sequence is TGTGCCAGTAGTATTCTGTCTTCAGGGGGCGCACGCAATGAGCAGTTCTTC. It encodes CASSILSSGGARNEQFF.

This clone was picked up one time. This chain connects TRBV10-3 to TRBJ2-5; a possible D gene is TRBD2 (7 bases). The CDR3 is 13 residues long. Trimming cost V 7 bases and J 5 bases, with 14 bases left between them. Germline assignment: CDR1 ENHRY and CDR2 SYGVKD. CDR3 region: CAITPGEGETQYF. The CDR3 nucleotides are TGTGCCATCACTCCAGGGGAGGGGGAGACCCAGTACTTC.

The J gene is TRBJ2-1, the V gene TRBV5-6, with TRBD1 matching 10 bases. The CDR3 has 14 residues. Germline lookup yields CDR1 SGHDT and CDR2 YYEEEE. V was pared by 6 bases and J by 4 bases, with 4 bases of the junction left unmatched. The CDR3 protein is CASTGTGVYNEQFF. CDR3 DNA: TGTGCCAGCACCGGGACAGGGGTGTACAATGAGCAGTTCTTC. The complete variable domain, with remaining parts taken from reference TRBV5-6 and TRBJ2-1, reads DAGVTQSPTHLIKTRGQQVTLRCSPKSGHDTVSWYQQALGQGPQFIFQYYEEEERQRGNFPDRFSGHQFPNYSSELNVNALLLGDSALYLCASTGTGVYNEQFFGPGTRLTVL.